This T cell receptor (beta chain) appears in the sequencing data of a study of blood T cells in healthy people across ages. Notes on this clonotype: Its antigen is currently unknown.

Together with a sample-barcoded 5' primer, a J-beta primer mix was included in a second PCR lasting about 6 to 12 cycles. Using its own MiXCR run on the 5' RACE reads, TCRdb lists one record per CDR3 protein. This table has about 1.4 million distinct CDR3 sequences, roughly 60% appearing once. This CDR3 region has 17 residues. Trimming removed 1 base from V and 2 bases from J; junction bases left unmatched: 8. Study-wide results and caveats: Researchers report that TCR beta diversity correlated strongly with naive T cell percentage. No one knew whether donors had CMV, which possibly confounded expanded clonotype changes.

Material for sequencing was blood. The clonotype was recovered from a man between 18 and 29 years old in good health. The chain employs TRBV12-3 or TRBV12-4 and TRBJ2-4; 7 bases fit TRBD2. In DNA, the CDR3 is TGTGCCAGCAGTTTAGGGTTGGGCGGGGGACCCAAAAACATTCAGTACTTC. Translated: CASSLGLGGGPKNIQYF.